Shown below are 2 T cell receptor beta chains from a single sample sequenced in a study of breast tumors, draining lymph nodes, adjacent tissues (dated by TCRdb to 2016 to 2017). The library was prepared using multiplex PCR. The data were produced on an Illumina HiSeq 2000. The public sequencing data were trimmed at Q25 with fastp and processed into clonotypes with MiXCR by TCRdb, which kept only in-frame beta chains. All rows with the same CDR3 protein become a single entry with the most common DNA and genes. The sample table records 200,000 to 250,000 distinct CDR3 sequences; roughly a third of these occur just once. In total, the top ten clones hold about 3.3% of the sample. Lymph node samples came from the axillary draining lymph nodes of breast cancer patients. Sequenced: axillary lymph node tissue. The receptors here all came from a female donor with breast cancer. Some clones in this sample may be carry-over from other donors' samples.

Turning to this clonotype: This clone may be a read error of a much larger clone one base away. This CDR3 fails to terminate in the conserved phenylalanine or tryptophan, so it likely reflects a read error. The rearrangement uses TRBV20-1 and TRBJ2-1; 11 nucleotides align to TRBD2. The germline V gene has CDR1 DFQATT and CDR2 SNEGSKA (reference sequence). V trimming: 4 bases; J trimming: 4 bases; junction bases outside the gene matches: 6. The CDR3 is made up of 15 amino acids. The CDR3 DNA reads TGCAGTGCTAAACTACTAGCGGGAGCTTACAATGAGCAGTTCTCC. Its translation is CSAKLLAGAYNEQFS.

V and J are TRBV6-1 and TRBJ2-7; perhaps TRBD2 as D (6 bases). V lost 0 bases to trimming and J lost 5 bases, with 14 bases between them. Germline lookup yields CDR1 MNHNS and CDR2 SASEGT. CDR3 length: 15 residues. As DNA, the CDR3 is TGTGCCAGCAGTGAAGCATCAGCGGGCGGTAACGAGCAGTACTTC. Translation: CASSEASAGGNEQYF.